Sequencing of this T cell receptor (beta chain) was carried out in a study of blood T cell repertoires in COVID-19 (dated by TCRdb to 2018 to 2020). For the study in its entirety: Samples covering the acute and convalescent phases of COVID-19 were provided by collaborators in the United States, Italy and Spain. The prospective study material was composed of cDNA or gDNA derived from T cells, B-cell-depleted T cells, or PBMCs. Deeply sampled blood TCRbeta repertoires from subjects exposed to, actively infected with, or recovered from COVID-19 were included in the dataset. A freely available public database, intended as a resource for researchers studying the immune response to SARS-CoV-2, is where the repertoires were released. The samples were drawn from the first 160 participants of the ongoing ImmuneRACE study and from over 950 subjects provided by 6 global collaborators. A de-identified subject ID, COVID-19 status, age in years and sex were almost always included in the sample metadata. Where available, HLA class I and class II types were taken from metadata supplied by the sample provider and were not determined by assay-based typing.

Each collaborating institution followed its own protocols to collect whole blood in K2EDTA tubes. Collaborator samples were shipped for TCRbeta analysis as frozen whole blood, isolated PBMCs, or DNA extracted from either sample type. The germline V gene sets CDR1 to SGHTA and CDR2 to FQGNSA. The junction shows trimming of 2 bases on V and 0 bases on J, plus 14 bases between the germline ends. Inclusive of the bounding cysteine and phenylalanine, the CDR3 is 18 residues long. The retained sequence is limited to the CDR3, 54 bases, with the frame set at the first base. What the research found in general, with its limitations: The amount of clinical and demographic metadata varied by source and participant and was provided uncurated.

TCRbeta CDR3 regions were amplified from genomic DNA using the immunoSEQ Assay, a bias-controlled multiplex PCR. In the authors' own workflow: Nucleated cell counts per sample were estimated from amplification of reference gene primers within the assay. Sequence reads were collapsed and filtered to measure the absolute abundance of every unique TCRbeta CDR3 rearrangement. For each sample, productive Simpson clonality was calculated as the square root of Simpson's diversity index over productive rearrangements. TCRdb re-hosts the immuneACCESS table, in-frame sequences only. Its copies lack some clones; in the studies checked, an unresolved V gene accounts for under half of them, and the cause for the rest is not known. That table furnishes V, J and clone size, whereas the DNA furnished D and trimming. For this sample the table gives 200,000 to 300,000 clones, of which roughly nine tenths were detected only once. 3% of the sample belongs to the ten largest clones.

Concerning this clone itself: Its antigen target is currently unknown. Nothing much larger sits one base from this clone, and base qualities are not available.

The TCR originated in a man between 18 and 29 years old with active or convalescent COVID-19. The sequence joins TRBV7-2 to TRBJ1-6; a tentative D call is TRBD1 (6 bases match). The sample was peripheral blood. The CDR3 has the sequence CASSLSGGPSSYNSPLHF. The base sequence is TGTGCCAGCAGCTTAAGTGGGGGCCCGAGCTCCTATAATTCACCCCTCCACTTT.